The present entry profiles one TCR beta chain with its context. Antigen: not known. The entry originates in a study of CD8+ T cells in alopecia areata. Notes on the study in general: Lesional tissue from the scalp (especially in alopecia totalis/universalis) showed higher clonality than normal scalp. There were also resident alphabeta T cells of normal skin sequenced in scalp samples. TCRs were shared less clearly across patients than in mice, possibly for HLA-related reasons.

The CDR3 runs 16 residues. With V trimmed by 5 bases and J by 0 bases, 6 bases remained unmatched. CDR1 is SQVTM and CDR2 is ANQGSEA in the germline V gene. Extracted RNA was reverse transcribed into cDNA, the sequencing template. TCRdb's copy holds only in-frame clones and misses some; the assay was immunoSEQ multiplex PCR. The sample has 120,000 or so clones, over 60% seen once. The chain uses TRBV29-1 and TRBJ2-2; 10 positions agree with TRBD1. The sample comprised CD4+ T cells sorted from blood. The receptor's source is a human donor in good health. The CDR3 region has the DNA TGCAGCGTTCGGGGAGGACAGGGGGCGAACACCGGGGAGCTGTTTTTT. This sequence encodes CSVRGGQGANTGELFF.